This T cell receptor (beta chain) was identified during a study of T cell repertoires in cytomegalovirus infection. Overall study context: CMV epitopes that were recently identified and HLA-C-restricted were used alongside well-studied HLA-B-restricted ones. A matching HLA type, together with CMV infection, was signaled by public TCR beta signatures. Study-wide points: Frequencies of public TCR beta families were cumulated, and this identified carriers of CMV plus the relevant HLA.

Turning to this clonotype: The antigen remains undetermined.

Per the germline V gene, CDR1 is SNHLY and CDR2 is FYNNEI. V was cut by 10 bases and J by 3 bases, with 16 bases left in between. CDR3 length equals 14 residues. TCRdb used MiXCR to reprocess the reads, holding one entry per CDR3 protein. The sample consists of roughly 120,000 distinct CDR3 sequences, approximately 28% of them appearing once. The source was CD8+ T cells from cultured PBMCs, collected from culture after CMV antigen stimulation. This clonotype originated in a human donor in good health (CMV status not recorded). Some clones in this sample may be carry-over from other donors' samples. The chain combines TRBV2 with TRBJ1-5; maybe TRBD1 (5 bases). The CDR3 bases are TGTGCCACCCAGCCCCAGGGATACAATCAGCCCCAGCATTTT. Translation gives CATQPQGYNQPQHF. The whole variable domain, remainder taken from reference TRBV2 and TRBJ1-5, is EPEVTQTPSHQVTQMGQEVILRCVPISNHLYFYWYRQILGQKVEFLVSFYNNEISEKSEIFDDQFSVERPDGSNFTLKIRSTKLEDSAMYFCATQPQGYNQPQHFGDGTRLSIL.